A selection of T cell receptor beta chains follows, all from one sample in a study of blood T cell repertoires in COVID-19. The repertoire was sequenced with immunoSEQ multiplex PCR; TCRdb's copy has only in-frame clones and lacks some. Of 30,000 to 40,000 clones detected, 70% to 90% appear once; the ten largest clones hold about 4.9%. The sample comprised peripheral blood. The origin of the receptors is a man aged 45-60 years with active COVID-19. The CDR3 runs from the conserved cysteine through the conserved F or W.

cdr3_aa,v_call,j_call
CASSHPPGTGMNSPLHF,TRBV23-1,TRBJ1-6
CASSGTGIGELFF,TRBV13,TRBJ2-2
CASSLRGEAFF,TRBV3-1/TRBV3-2,TRBJ1-1
CASSRTSGGQETQYF,TRBV5-1,TRBJ2-5
CASSRTSGGAADTQYF,TRBV5-5,TRBJ2-3
CASSLAEETQYF,TRBV5-1,TRBJ2-5
CASSRRRGQYF,TRBV3-1/TRBV3-2,TRBJ2-3
CASSDRPLSGNTIYF,TRBV28,TRBJ1-3
CASKGANGSYEQYF,TRBV6-5,TRBJ2-7
CASSLAVWQAPFF,TRBV5-1,TRBJ2-1
CASIQEGQPSTGELFF,TRBV7-9,TRBJ2-2
CAISEHERFEAFF,TRBV10-3,TRBJ1-1